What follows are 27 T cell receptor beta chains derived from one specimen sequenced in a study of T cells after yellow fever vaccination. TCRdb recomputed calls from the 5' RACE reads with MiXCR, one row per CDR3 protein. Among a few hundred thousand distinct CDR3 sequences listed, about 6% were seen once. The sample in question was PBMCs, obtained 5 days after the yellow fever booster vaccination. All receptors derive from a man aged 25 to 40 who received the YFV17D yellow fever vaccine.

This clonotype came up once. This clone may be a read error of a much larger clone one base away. The CDR3 bases are TGCGCCAGCAGCTGGGGACGGTTCGGGGAGCTGTTTTTT. It is translated as CASSWGRFGELFF. V is TRBV5-1 and J is TRBJ2-2, with D perhaps matching TRBD1 or TRBD2 (5 bases each). CDR3 length: 13 residues. Germline assignment: CDR1 SGHRS and CDR2 YFSETQ. V lost 3 bases, J lost 7 bases, and 10 bases lay in between. The full variable domain, completed using reference TRBV5-1 and TRBJ2-2, is KAGVTQTPRYLIKTRGQQVTLSCSPISGHRSVSWYQQTPGQGLQFLFEYFSETQRNKGNFPGRFSGRQFSNSRSEMNVSTLELGDSALYLCASSWGRFGELFFGEGSRLTVL.

CDR3 residues: CSASGGLAGEETQYF. In nucleotides, the CDR3 is TGCAGTGCTAGCGGCGGACTAGCGGGAGAAGAGACCCAGTACTTC. The genes are TRBV20-1 and TRBJ2-5; TRBD2 matches 13 bases. The CDR3 is 15 amino acids. The V gene end was trimmed by 3 bases and the J gene end by 3 bases; junction bases not matched to a gene: 4. Per germline, CDR1 DFQATT and CDR2 SNEGSKA (reference sequence).

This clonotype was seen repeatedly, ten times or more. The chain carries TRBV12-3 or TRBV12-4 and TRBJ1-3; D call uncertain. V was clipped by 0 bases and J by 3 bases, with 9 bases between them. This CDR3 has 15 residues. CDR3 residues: CASSLAHRLGNTIYF. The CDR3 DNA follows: TGTGCCAGCAGTTTAGCTCACAGACTTGGAAACACCATATATTTT.

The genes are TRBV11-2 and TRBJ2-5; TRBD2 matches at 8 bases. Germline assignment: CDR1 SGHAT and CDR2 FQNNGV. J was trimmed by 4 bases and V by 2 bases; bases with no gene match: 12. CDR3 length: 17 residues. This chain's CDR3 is CASSLIGREFFGETQYF. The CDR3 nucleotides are TGTGCCAGCAGCTTAATCGGGAGGGAGTTTTTCGGAGAGACCCAGTACTTC.

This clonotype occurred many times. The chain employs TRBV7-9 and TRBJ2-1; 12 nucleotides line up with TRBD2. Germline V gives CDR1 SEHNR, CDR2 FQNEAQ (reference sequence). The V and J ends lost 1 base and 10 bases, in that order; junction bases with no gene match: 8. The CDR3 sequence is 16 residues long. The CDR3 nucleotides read TGTGCCAGCAGCTTAGGCCTAGCGGGAGGGCCTCGGGAGCAGTTCTTC. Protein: CASSLGLAGGPREQFF.

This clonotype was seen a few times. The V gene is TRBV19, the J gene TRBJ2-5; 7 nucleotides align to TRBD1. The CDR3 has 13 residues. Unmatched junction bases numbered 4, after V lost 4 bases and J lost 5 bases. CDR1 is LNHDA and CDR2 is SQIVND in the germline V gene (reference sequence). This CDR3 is CASSTGGRETQYF. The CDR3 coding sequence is TGTGCCAGTAGTACAGGGGGTCGGGAGACCCAGTACTTC. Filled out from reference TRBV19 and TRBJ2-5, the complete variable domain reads DGGITQSPKYLFRKEGQNVTLSCEQNLNHDAMYWYRQDPGQGLRLIYYSQIVNDFQKGDIAEGYSVSREKKESFPLTVTSAQKNPTAFYLCASSTGGRETQYFGPGTRLLVL.

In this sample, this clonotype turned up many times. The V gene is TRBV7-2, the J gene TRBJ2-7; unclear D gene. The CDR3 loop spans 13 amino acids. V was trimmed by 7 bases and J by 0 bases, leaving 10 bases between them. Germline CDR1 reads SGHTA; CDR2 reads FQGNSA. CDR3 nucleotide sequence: TGTGCCAGCACCAGTACTTCCTCCTACGAGCAGTACTTC. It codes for CASTSTSSYEQYF.

DNA for the CDR3: TGTGCCAGCAGCTTAGCGGGTCGGACGGCCAGGACCCAGTACTTC. This codes for CASSLAGRTARTQYF. This chain joins TRBV7-2 and TRBJ2-5; D call uncertain. V dropped 0 bases and J dropped 7 bases, with 15 bases sitting between them. The CDR3 length is 15 residues. Germline V gives CDR1 SGHTA, CDR2 FQGNSA.

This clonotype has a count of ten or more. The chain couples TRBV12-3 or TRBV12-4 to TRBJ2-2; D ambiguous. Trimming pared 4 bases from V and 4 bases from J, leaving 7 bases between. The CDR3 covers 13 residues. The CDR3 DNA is TGTGCCAGCAGTTCTGGCAGCACCGGGGAGCTGTTTTTT. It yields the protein CASSSGSTGELFF.

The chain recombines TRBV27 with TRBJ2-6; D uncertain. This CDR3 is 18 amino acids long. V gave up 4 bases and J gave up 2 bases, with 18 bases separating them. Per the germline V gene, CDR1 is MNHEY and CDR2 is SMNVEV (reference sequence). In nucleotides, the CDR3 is TGTGCCAGCAGTTCAGCAGGCCGGAGTATAGCTGGGGCCAACGTCCTGACTTTC. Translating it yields CASSSAGRSIAGANVLTF.

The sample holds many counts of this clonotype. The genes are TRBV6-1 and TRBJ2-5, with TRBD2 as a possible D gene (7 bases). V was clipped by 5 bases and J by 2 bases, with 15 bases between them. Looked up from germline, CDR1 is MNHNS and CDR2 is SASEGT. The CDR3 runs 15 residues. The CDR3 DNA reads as TGTGCCAGCAGTCCACAGGGACTACGTCAAGAGACCCAGTACTTC. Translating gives CASSPQGLRQETQYF.

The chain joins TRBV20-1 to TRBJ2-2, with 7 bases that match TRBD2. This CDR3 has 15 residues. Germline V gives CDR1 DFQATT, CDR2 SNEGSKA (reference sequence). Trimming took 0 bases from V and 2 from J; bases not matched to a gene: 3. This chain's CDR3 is CSARDGRVNTGELFF. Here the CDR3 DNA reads TGCAGTGCTAGAGATGGGAGGGTTAACACCGGGGAGCTGTTTTTT.

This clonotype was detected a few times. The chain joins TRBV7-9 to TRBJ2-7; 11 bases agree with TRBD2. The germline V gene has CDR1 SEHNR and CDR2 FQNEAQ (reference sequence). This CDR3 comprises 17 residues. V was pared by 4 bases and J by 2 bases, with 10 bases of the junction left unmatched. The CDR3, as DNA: TGTGCCAGCAGCTCCCTGCCGGGACTAGCGGACACCTACGAGCAGTACTTC. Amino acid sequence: CASSSLPGLADTYEQYF. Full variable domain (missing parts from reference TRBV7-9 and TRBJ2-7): DTGVSQNPRHKITKRGQNVTFRCDPISEHNRLYWYRQTLGQGPEFLTYFQNEAQLEKSRLLSDRFSAERPKGSFSTLEIQRTEQGDSAMYLCASSSLPGLADTYEQYFGPGTRLTVT.

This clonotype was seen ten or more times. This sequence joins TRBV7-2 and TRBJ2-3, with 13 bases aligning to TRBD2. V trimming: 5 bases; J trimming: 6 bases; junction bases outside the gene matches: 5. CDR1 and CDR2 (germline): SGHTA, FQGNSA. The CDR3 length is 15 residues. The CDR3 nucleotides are TGTGCCAGCAGCGCTCAGACTAGCGGGAGGGATACGCAGTATTTT. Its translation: CASSAQTSGRDTQYF. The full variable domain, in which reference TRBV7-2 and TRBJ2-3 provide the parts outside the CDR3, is GAGVSQSPSNKVTEKGKDVELRCDPISGHTALYWYRQSLGQGLEFLIYFQGNSAPDKSGLPSDRFSAERTGGSVSTLTIQRTQQEDSAVYLCASSAQTSGRDTQYFGPGTRLTVL.

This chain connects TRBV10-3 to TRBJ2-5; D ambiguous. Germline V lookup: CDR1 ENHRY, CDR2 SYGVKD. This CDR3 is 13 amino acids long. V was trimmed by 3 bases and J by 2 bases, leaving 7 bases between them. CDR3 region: CAISEQKQETQYF. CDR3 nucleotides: TGTGCCATCAGTGAACAGAAACAAGAGACCCAGTACTTC.

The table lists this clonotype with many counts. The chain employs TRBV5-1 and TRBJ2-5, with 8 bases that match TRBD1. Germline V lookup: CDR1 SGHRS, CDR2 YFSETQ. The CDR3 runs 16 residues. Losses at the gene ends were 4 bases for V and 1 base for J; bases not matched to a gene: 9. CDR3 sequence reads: CASSPGQELAQETQYF. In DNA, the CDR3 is TGCGCCAGCAGCCCGGGACAGGAACTTGCCCAAGAGACCCAGTACTTC. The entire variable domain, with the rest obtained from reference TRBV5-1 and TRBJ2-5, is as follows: KAGVTQTPRYLIKTRGQQVTLSCSPISGHRSVSWYQQTPGQGLQFLFEYFSETQRNKGNFPGRFSGRQFSNSRSEMNVSTLELGDSALYLCASSPGQELAQETQYFGPGTRLLVL.

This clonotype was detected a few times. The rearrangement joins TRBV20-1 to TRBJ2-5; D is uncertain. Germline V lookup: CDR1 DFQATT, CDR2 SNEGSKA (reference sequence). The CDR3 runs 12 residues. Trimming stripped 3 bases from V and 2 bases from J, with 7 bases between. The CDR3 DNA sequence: TGCAGTGCTAGGGCCTTTCAAGAGACCCAGTACTTC. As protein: CSARAFQETQYF.

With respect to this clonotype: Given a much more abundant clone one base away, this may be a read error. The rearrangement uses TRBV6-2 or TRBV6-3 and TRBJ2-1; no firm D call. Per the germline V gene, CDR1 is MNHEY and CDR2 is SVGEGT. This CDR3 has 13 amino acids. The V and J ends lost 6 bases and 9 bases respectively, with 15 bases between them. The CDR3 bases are TGTGCCAGCAGGAAGCCCGGAAACACTGAGCAGTTCTTC. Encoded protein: CASRKPGNTEQFF.

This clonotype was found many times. CDR3 residues: CASSEAGQNLNIQYF. The CDR3 coding sequence is TGTGCCAGCAGCGAAGCGGGACAGAATCTAAACATTCAGTACTTC. The chain carries TRBV5-5 and TRBJ2-4, with D perhaps matching TRBD1 or TRBD2 (7 bases each). V lost 4 bases and J 6 bases, leaving 17 bases between the germline ends. Germline loops: CDR1 SGHKS, CDR2 YYEKEE (reference sequence). The CDR3 covers 15 residues.

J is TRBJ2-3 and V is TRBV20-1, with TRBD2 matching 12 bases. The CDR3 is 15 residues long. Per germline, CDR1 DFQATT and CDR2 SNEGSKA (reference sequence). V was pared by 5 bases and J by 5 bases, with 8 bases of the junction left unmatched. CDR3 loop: CSAQRLAGEEDTQYF. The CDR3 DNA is TGCAGTGCTCAAAGACTAGCGGGGGAGGAAGATACGCAGTATTTT.

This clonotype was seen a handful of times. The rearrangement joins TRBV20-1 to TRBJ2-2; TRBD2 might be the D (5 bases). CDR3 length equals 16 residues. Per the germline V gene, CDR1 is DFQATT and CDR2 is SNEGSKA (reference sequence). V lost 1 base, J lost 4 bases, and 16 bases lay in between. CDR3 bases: TGCAGTGCTAGAGCTTTGGGCCGGAGGTCCACCGGGGAGCTGTTTTTT. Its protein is CSARALGRRSTGELFF.

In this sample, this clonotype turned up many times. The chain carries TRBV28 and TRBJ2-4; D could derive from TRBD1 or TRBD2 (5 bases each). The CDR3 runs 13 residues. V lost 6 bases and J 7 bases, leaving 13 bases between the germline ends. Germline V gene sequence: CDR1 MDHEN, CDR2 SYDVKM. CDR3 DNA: TGTGCCAGCAGCCCGGGGCCACGGAACATTCAGTACTTC. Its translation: CASSPGPRNIQYF.

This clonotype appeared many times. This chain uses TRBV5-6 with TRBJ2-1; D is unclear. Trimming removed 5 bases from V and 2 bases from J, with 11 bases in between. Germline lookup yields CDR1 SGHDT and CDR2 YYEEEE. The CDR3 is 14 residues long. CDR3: CASRAGAAYNEQFF. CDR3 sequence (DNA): TGTGCCAGCAGGGCCGGTGCAGCCTACAATGAGCAGTTCTTC.

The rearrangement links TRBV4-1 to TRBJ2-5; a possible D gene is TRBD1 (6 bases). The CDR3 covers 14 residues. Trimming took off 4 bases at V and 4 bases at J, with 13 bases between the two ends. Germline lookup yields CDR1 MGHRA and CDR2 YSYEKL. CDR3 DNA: TGCGCCAGCAGCCCAACTTTCAGGGGAGAGACCCAGTACTTC. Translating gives CASSPTFRGETQYF.

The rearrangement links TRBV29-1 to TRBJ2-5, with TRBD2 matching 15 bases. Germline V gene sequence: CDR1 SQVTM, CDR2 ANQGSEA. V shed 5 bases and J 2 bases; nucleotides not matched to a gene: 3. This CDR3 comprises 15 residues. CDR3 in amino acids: CSVSGLAGGQETQYF. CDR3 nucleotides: TGCAGCGTTTCTGGACTAGCGGGAGGGCAAGAGACCCAGTACTTC.

CDR3 coding DNA: TGTGCCAGCAGTCCCCCCCCCCCGGGCCCCGACACCGGGGAGCTGTTTTTT. It translates to CASSPPPPGPDTGELFF. The V gene is TRBV12-3 or TRBV12-4, the J gene TRBJ2-2; D unresolved. V lost 5 bases and J 3 bases, leaving 19 bases between the germline ends. The CDR3 has 17 amino acids.

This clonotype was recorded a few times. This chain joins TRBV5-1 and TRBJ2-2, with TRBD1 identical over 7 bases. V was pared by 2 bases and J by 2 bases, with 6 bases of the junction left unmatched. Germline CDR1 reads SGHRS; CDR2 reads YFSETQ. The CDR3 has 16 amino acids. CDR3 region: CASSFQGGRNTGELFF. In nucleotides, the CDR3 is TGCGCCAGCAGCTTCCAAGGGGGCAGAAACACCGGGGAGCTGTTTTTT.